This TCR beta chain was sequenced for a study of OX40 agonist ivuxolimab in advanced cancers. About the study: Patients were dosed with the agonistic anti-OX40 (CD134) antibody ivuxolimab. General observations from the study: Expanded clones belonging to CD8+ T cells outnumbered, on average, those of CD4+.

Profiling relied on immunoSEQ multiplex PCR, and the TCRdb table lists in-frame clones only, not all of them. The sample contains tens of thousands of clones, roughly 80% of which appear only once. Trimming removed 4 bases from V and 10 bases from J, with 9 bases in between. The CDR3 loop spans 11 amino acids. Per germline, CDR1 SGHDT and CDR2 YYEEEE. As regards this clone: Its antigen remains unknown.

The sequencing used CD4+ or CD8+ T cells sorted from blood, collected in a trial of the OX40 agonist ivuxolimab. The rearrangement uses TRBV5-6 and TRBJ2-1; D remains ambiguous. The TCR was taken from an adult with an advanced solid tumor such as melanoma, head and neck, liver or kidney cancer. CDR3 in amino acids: CASSREVEQFF. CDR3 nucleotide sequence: TGTGCCAGCAGCCGAGAAGTCGAGCAGTTCTTC.